One sample yielded the 24 T cell receptor beta chains listed below, sequenced in a study of T-cell memory formation after mild COVID-19. TCRdb reprocessed the 5' RACE reads via MiXCR and lists one record per CDR3 protein. The repertoire holds around 12,000 distinct CDR3 sequences, 13% to 15% seen once, with around three fifths in the top ten. The sample consisted of PBMCs or a T cell subset sorted from them (not recorded which). Every receptor here comes from a young man who had mild COVID-19 (a few samples of this study predate the infection). Cell type and time point are not known.

Many counts were recorded for this clonotype. In DNA form, the CDR3 reads TGTGCCAGCAGCTCTGGGGGGGCCGAGCAGTACTTC. It specifies CASSSGGAEQYF. The chain recombines TRBV7-9 with TRBJ2-7; D might be TRBD2 (7 bases). The V gene lost 4 bases and the J gene lost 6 bases, with 10 bases spanning the gap. Germline V gene data show CDR1 as SEHNR and CDR2 as FQNEAQ (reference sequence). This CDR3 comprises 12 residues. Using reference TRBV7-9 and TRBJ2-7 for the parts outside the CDR3, the full variable domain is DTGVSQNPRHKITKRGQNVTFRCDPISEHNRLYWYRQTLGQGPEFLTYFQNEAQLEKSRLLSDRFSAERPKGSFSTLEIQRTEQGDSAMYLCASSSGGAEQYFGPGTRLTVT.

This clonotype turned up a few times. The V and J genes are TRBV12-3 or TRBV12-4 and TRBJ2-2; maybe TRBD2 (5 bases). CDR3 length: 16 residues. V was shortened by 5 bases and J by 4 bases, with 17 bases between the two germline ends. This chain's CDR3 is CASSPRRLRGTGELFF. In DNA form, the CDR3 reads TGTGCCAGCAGTCCTAGGAGACTCCGGGGCACCGGGGAGCTGTTTTTT.

This clonotype has only a few counts. The V call is TRBV4-1, the J call TRBJ2-7, with D possibly TRBD2 on 5 matching bases. Germline V gene lookup returns CDR1 MGHRA and CDR2 YSYEKL. The CDR3 extends over 13 amino acids. Trimming removed 0 bases from V and 6 bases from J, with 9 bases in between. The CDR3: CASSQDLAIEQYF. The CDR3 nucleotides are TGCGCCAGCAGCCAAGATTTAGCGATCGAGCAGTACTTC.

This clonotype occurred many times. The J gene is TRBJ2-1, the V gene TRBV3-1; D unclear. The CDR3 is made up of 13 amino acids. V was clipped by 4 bases and J by 6 bases, with 10 bases between them. Looked up from germline, CDR1 is LGHDT and CDR2 is YNNKEL (reference sequence). As DNA, the CDR3 is TGTGCCAGCAGCCCGCCTCCCGGCAATGAGCAGTTCTTC. It is translated as CASSPPPGNEQFF.

This clonotype showed up many times. The chain is built from TRBV5-4 and TRBJ2-1; 10 nucleotides align to TRBD2. This CDR3 has 16 amino acids. V was pared by 5 bases and J by 5 bases, with 10 bases of the junction left unmatched. Germline-derived CDR1 and CDR2 are SGHNT and YYREEE (reference sequence). CDR3 protein: CASSSRLAGFDNEQFF. CDR3 DNA sequence: TGTGCCAGCAGTTCTCGACTAGCGGGCTTTGACAATGAGCAGTTCTTC.

This clonotype was counted ten times or more. The J gene is TRBJ2-7, the V gene TRBV5-6; tentatively, D is TRBD2 (6 bases). The CDR3 consists of 13 residues. The V gene's germline CDR1 is SGHDT and CDR2 YYEEEE. Trimming removed 5 bases at V and 6 bases at J, with 15 bases between. This CDR3 reads CASSDLSGREQYV. The CDR3 nucleotides read TGTGCCAGCAGTGATCTCAGCGGGCGCGAGCAGTACGTC.

This clonotype occurred many times. J is TRBJ2-3 and V is TRBV10-3, with a weak D call TRBD1 (6 bases). The CDR3 is made up of 16 amino acids. Trimming removed 4 bases from V and 2 bases from J, with 16 bases in between. The germline CDR1 and CDR2 sequences are ENHRY and SYGVKD. The CDR3 DNA sequence: TGTGCCATCAGTGGGACAGCTCAGTATGCCACAGATACGCAGTATTTT. Protein product: CAISGTAQYATDTQYF.

Many counts were recorded for this clonotype. The chain combines TRBV7-2 with TRBJ2-7, with TRBD1 as a possible D gene (6 bases). V gave up 6 bases and J gave up 6 bases, with 18 bases separating them. The CDR3 is 14 residues long. CDR1 is SGHTA and CDR2 is FQGNSA in the germline V gene. CDR3 sequence: CASSLNGQRAEQYF. The DNA of the CDR3 is TGTGCCAGCAGTTTAAACGGACAGAGGGCCGAGCAGTACTTC.

V usage is TRBV6-2 or TRBV6-3 and J usage is TRBJ2-1, with 9 nucleotides matching TRBD1. CDR1 MNHEY and CDR2 SVGEGT come from the germline V gene. With 4 bases clipped from V and 3 bases from J, the junction kept 4 bases outside the gene matches. The CDR3 runs 15 residues. The CDR3 spells CASSSGQGFYNEQFF. The DNA for the CDR3 is TGTGCCAGCAGTTCCGGACAGGGGTTCTACAATGAGCAGTTCTTC.

This clonotype has at least ten counts. This chain uses TRBV18 with TRBJ2-1; TRBD1 matches at 7 bases. Germline loops: CDR1 KGHSH, CDR2 LQKENI. V was pared by 3 bases and J by 10 bases, with 3 bases of the junction left unmatched. The CDR3 is made up of 12 amino acids. DNA for the CDR3: TGTGCCAGCTCACCCGGACAGGCAGAGCAGTTCTTC. Its translation: CASSPGQAEQFF.

This clonotype was seen a few times. The rearrangement joins TRBV9 to TRBJ1-2, with D hard to call. Germline CDR1 reads SGDLS; CDR2 reads YYNGEE. The CDR3 spans 17 residues. V was shortened by 2 bases and J by 2 bases, with 19 bases between the two germline ends. CDR3 in DNA: TGTGCCAGCAGCGTTCGGGCCACCCTGCCCTGGAACTATGGCTACACCTTC. Its translation: CASSVRATLPWNYGYTF.

This clonotype has a count of ten or more. The chain carries TRBV7-2 and TRBJ1-5; D might be TRBD1 (6 bases). The V gene's germline CDR1 is SGHTA and CDR2 FQGNSA. CDR3 length: 12 residues. The CDR3 is CGRGEGNQPQHF. In DNA, the CDR3 is TGTGGTAGGGGGGAGGGCAATCAGCCCCAGCATTTT.

J is TRBJ1-5 and V is TRBV2; D is ambiguous. The CDR3 totals 15 residues. With 6 bases removed from V and 0 bases from J, the gap between germline ends came to 12 bases. Germline CDR1 reads SNHLY; CDR2 reads FYNNEI. In DNA, the CDR3 is TGTGCCAGCAGCGGTCTTGGGATTAGCAATCAGCCCCAGCATTTT. Translated: CASSGLGISNQPQHF.

This clonotype appeared many times. The chain carries TRBV7-9 and TRBJ1-5, with D possibly being TRBD1 (5 bases). Germline CDR1 and CDR2: SEHNR and FQNEAQ (reference sequence). V gave up 7 bases and J gave up 7 bases, with 17 bases separating them. The CDR3 contains 14 residues. This CDR3 reads CASTLGVGDQPQHF. The CDR3 DNA follows: TGTGCCAGCACTCTCGGGGTAGGGGACCAGCCCCAGCATTTT.

In its sample, this clonotype was seen many times. The chain links TRBV4-1 to TRBJ2-3, with D tentatively TRBD1 (5 bases). The CDR3 length is 16 residues. With 1 base removed from V and 8 bases from J, the gap between germline ends came to 19 bases. CDR1 is MGHRA and CDR2 is YSYEKL in the germline V gene. The CDR3 coding sequence is TGCGCCAGCAGCCAAGGCTTGTCGGAAGGTCAGGGTACGCAGTATTTT. Protein product: CASSQGLSEGQGTQYF.

This clonotype was counted ten times or more. The chain employs TRBV12-3 or TRBV12-4 and TRBJ2-7; perhaps TRBD1 as D (5 bases). This CDR3 region has 15 residues. The V end lost 0 bases, the J end lost 0 bases, and 9 bases lay between the germline ends. The CDR3 region is CASSLAQGASYEQYF. The CDR3 DNA sequence: TGTGCCAGCAGTTTAGCGCAGGGCGCCTCCTACGAGCAGTACTTC.

Many counts were recorded for this clonotype. The chain links TRBV7-2 to TRBJ2-1; a possible D gene is TRBD1 (5 bases). V was shortened by 2 bases and J by 7 bases, with 12 bases between the two germline ends. Per the germline V gene, CDR1 is SGHTA and CDR2 is FQGNSA. The CDR3 loop spans 14 amino acids. The DNA for the CDR3 is TGTGCCAGCAGCTTATCTGCAGGGCCGAATGAGCAGTTCTTC. It is translated as CASSLSAGPNEQFF.

This clonotype was counted ten times or more. The germline gene is not matched at one end of the junction; a read error may be the cause. Written as DNA, the CDR3 is TGCGCCAGCAGCCAAGAGGGGACAGGGGGATATGACTACACCTTC. Encoded protein: CASSQEGTGGYDYTF. This chain links TRBV4-1 with TRBJ1-2; 11 nucleotides agree with TRBD1. This CDR3 is built from 15 residues. Germline lookup yields CDR1 MGHRA and CDR2 YSYEKL.

This clonotype was recorded a few times. This chain links TRBV18 with TRBJ1-6, with 7 bases that match TRBD1. V trimming: 2 bases; J trimming: 0 bases; junction bases outside the gene matches: 7. This CDR3 has 18 residues. Germline V gives CDR1 KGHSH, CDR2 LQKENI. CDR3 nucleotide sequence: TGTGCCAGCTCACCAAGGGACAGCTTTAGCTCCTATAATTCACCCCTCCACTTT. This translates into CASSPRDSFSSYNSPLHF. The full variable domain, completed using reference TRBV18 and TRBJ1-6, is NAGVMQNPRHLVRRRGQEARLRCSPMKGHSHVYWYRQLPEEGLKFMVYLQKENIIDESGMPKERFSAEFPKEGPSILRIQQVVRGDSAAYFCASSPRDSFSSYNSPLHFGNGTRLTVT.

There are many counts of this clonotype. The chain recombines TRBV20-1 with TRBJ1-5; TRBD1 matches at 9 bases. Germline CDR1 and CDR2: DFQATT and SNEGSKA (reference sequence). Trimming took 0 bases from V and 2 from J; bases not matched to a gene: 5. The CDR3 loop spans 16 amino acids. The CDR3 nucleotides read TGCAGTGCTAGAGATGGTCGGACAGGGGGCAATCAGCCCCAGCATTTT. Protein: CSARDGRTGGNQPQHF.

This clonotype has more than one count but fewer than ten. The CDR3 here is CASRRRGLASYNEQFF. The DNA for the CDR3 is TGCGCCAGCAGGCGACGGGGACTAGCCTCCTACAATGAGCAGTTCTTC. V is TRBV5-1 and J is TRBJ2-1; 9 nucleotides match TRBD2. There are 16 residues in the CDR3. Germline V CDR1 and CDR2: SGHRS, YFSETQ. J lost 0 bases, V lost 5 bases, and 6 bases had no gene match.

Comment on this clonotype: One end of the junction varies from germline; a read error may be responsible. The chain recombines TRBV5-1 with TRBJ2-2; 8 bases are a match to TRBD1. Per germline, CDR1 SGHRS and CDR2 YFSETQ. This CDR3 has 15 amino acids. CDR3 nucleotide sequence: TGCGCCAGCAGCCCTCGGACAGGGAACACCGGGGAGCTGATTTTT. It specifies CASSPRTGNTGELIF.

The sample holds a few counts of this clonotype. This chain joins TRBV13 and TRBJ1-2; 8 bases align to TRBD1. The CDR3 consists of 13 residues. Germline lookup yields CDR1 PRHDT and CDR2 FYEKMQ (reference sequence). V shed 4 bases, J shed 9 bases, and the junction held 7 bases outside the gene matches. The CDR3 here is CASSSDRGRSYTF. The CDR3 DNA sequence: TGTGCCAGCAGCTCAGACAGGGGAAGGAGCTACACCTTC. The full variable domain, rest sourced from reference TRBV13 and TRBJ1-2, is AAGVIQSPRHLIKEKRETATLKCYPIPRHDTVYWYQQGPGQDPQFLISFYEKMQSDKGSIPDRFSAQQFSDYHSELNMSSLELGDSALYFCASSSDRGRSYTFGSGTRLTVV.

This clonotype was picked up one time. DNA for the CDR3: TGCAGCGTTGAAGAGGATTTAAAATTGGATACGCAGTATTTT. Amino acids: CSVEEDLKLDTQYF. This rearrangement joins TRBV29-1 to TRBJ2-3; no reliable D call. Per the germline V gene, CDR1 is SQVTM and CDR2 is ANQGSEA. The V and J ends lost 0 bases and 6 bases respectively, with 13 bases between them. The CDR3 extends over 14 amino acids.